The 18 T cell receptor beta chains listed next were all sequenced from one sample in a study of response to subunit inactivated influenza vaccine. TCRdb redid the calling of the RT-PCR reads with MiXCR, one entry per CDR3 protein. The sample yields approximately 680,000 distinct CDR3 sequences, more than 15% seen once. The sequenced sample was PBMCs from blood, obtained about 13 days after vaccination. The receptors here all came from a man aged 50 or older who received an inactivated influenza vaccine.

This clonotype was counted only a few times. Here the CDR3 reads CASSKSGTSGTQYF. The CDR3 DNA reads TGTGCCAGCAGCAAATCCGGGACTAGCGGTACGCAGTATTTT. V gene TRBV9 combines with J gene TRBJ2-3; TRBD2 agrees at 11 bases. CDR1 is SGDLS and CDR2 is YYNGEE in the germline V gene. The CDR3 spans 14 residues. Germline trimming cut 4 bases from V and 8 bases from J; bases unmatched to any gene: 6.

In this sample, this clonotype turned up many times. The rearrangement uses TRBV5-1 and TRBJ2-1; 9 bases are shared with TRBD2. V was pared by 4 bases and J by 8 bases, with 7 bases of the junction left unmatched. The V gene's germline CDR1 is SGHRS and CDR2 YFSETQ. The CDR3 runs to 14 residues. CDR3 DNA sequence: TGCGCCAGCAGCCCCGGGACTAGCTTGGATGAGCAGTTCTTC. This sequence encodes CASSPGTSLDEQFF.

This clonotype occurred many times. The V call is TRBV6-1, the J call TRBJ2-2, with 9 bases lining up with TRBD1. Losses at the gene ends were 6 bases for V and 3 bases for J; bases not matched to a gene: 14. Germline assignment: CDR1 MNHNS and CDR2 SASEGT. The CDR3 loop spans 18 amino acids. The CDR3, as DNA: TGTGCCAGCAGCCTCTTGGGACAGGGACCCAGGGACACCGGGGAGCTGTTTTTT. Translation: CASSLLGQGPRDTGELFF.

This clonotype appeared a single time. CDR3 in DNA: TGCAGCGTGGGGGAACCCTATAGCAATCAGCCCCAGCATTTT. Its protein product is CSVGEPYSNQPQHF. The chain recombines TRBV29-1 with TRBJ1-5, with D maybe TRBD1 (5 bases). Trimming left V 6 bases short and J 0 bases short, with 12 bases between. Germline assignment: CDR1 SQVTM and CDR2 ANQGSEA. The CDR3 has 14 residues.

This clonotype turned up a few times. The gene calls are TRBV5-5 and TRBJ1-2; D perhaps matches TRBD1 (5 bases). The CDR3 is made up of 14 amino acids. V dropped 2 bases and J dropped 5 bases, with 13 bases sitting between them. Looked up from germline, CDR1 is SGHKS and CDR2 is YYEKEE (reference sequence). Here the CDR3 reads CASSLGGEIYGYTF. In nucleotides, the CDR3 is TGTGCCAGCAGCTTAGGAGGGGAGATATATGGCTACACCTTC.

The genes are TRBV6-2 or TRBV6-3 and TRBJ1-1, with 7 nucleotides matching TRBD1. V trimming: 7 bases; J trimming: 1 base; junction bases outside the gene matches: 3. Germline-derived CDR1 and CDR2 are MNHEY and SVGEGT. The CDR3 covers 13 residues. The CDR3 nucleotides read TGTGCCAGCAAACGACAGGGGAACACTGAAGCTTTCTTT. This codes for CASKRQGNTEAFF.

A few counts support this clonotype. This chain uses TRBV10-3 with TRBJ2-5, with a possible D match to TRBD2 (6 bases). This CDR3 is built from 16 residues. Looked up from germline, CDR1 is ENHRY and CDR2 is SYGVKD. V lost 0 bases and J 2 bases, leaving 13 bases between the germline ends. The CDR3 sequence is CAISESPGVSQETQYF. CDR3 coding DNA: TGTGCCATCAGTGAGTCACCGGGGGTGTCGCAAGAGACCCAGTACTTC.

This clonotype has more than one count but fewer than ten. The chain uses TRBV7-2 and TRBJ1-1; 10 bases are a match to TRBD1. The length of the CDR3 is 15 residues. The germline gives CDR1 SGHTA, CDR2 FQGNSA. J was trimmed by 6 bases and V by 6 bases; bases with no gene match: 10. CDR3 DNA: TGTGCCAGCAGTTTACCGGACAGGGGGAAGCCTGAAGCTTTCTTT. Its protein product is CASSLPDRGKPEAFF.

This clonotype was recorded a few times. V usage is TRBV6-2 or TRBV6-3 and J usage is TRBJ1-3; D remains ambiguous. This CDR3 is built from 15 residues. From germline, CDR1 is MNHEY and CDR2 SVGEGT. V was clipped by 8 bases and J by 2 bases, with 16 bases between them. The CDR3 here is CASAFRQAAGNTIYF. The CDR3 nucleotides read TGTGCCAGCGCATTTCGCCAAGCGGCTGGAAACACCATATATTTT.

This clonotype was detected many times. The gene calls are TRBV10-2 and TRBJ2-3, with 10 positions matching TRBD2. Germline V gene lookup returns CDR1 WSHSY and CDR2 SAAADI. The length of the CDR3 is 18 residues. With 6 bases clipped from V and 2 bases from J, the junction kept 14 bases outside the gene matches. CDR3 in amino acids: CASSTGLANALYTDTQYF. The CDR3 nucleotides read TGCGCCAGCAGCACGGGACTAGCGAACGCATTATACACAGATACGCAGTATTTT.

The V call is TRBV28, the J call TRBJ2-2, with D perhaps given as TRBD1 or TRBD2 (5 bases each). The CDR3 totals 17 residues. In germline, CDR1 is MDHEN, CDR2 SYDVKM. V was clipped by 4 bases and J by 3 bases, with 18 bases between them. The DNA for the CDR3 is TGTGCCAGCAGTTCCCACCCCGGGGTGGGGGACACCGGGGAGCTGTTTTTT. The encoded protein is CASSSHPGVGDTGELFF.

This clonotype was detected many times. This chain links TRBV20-1 with TRBJ2-2, with 10 positions matching TRBD1. The V gene's germline CDR1 is DFQATT and CDR2 SNEGSKA (reference sequence). This CDR3 contains 15 residues. V lost 6 bases, J lost 5 bases, and 9 bases stayed unmatched. The CDR3 protein is CSARQGAIRTGELFF. DNA for the CDR3: TGCAGTGCCAGACAGGGGGCAATTAGGACCGGGGAGCTGTTTTTT.

The V call is TRBV6-2 or TRBV6-3, the J call TRBJ2-2; tentatively, D is TRBD1 or TRBD2 (7 bases each). Germline CDR1 MNHEY, CDR2 SVGEGT. Trimming left V 6 bases short and J 7 bases short, with 15 bases between. CDR3 length: 14 residues. The CDR3 DNA sequence: TGTGCCAGCAGCTGGACAGGCGGGGGCGGGGAGCTGTTTTTT. Amino acid sequence: CASSWTGGGGELFF.

This clonotype turned up a few times. V gene TRBV4-3 combines with J gene TRBJ2-5; D gene ambiguous. The CDR3 contains 12 residues. Per germline, CDR1 LGHNA and CDR2 YSLEER. The V and J ends lost 0 bases and 7 bases respectively, with 6 bases between them. As DNA, the CDR3 is TGCGCCAGCAGCCAAGACTGGGGGACCCAGTACTTC. This translates into CASSQDWGTQYF.

The chain links TRBV28 to TRBJ1-3; D gene unclear. CDR3 length: 16 residues. Germline CDR1 and CDR2: MDHEN and SYDVKM. With 4 bases removed from V and 2 bases from J, the gap between germline ends came to 15 bases. In nucleotides, the CDR3 is TGTGCCAGCAGTTCCGCCCTTCGAGGGACTGGAAACACCATATATTTT. Translated: CASSSALRGTGNTIYF. Supplemented by reference TRBV28 and TRBJ1-3, the full variable domain reads DVKVTQSSRYLVKRTGEKVFLECVQDMDHENMFWYRQDPGLGLRLIYFSYDVKMKEKGDIPEGYSVSREKKERFSLILESASTNQTSMYLCASSSALRGTGNTIYFGEGSWLTVV.

The CDR3 DNA sequence: TGTGCCAGCAGTACTACCCCACTCCTACTAGCGGCCGACACAGATACGCAGTATTTT. Encoded protein: CASSTTPLLLAADTDTQYF. The rearrangement links TRBV28 to TRBJ2-3, with TRBD2 identical over 8 bases. The CDR3 is 19 amino acids. Germline V lookup: CDR1 MDHEN, CDR2 SYDVKM. The trim removed 5 bases at V and 2 bases at J, leaving 18 bases unmatched.

Ten or more counts support this clonotype. This chain connects TRBV12-3 or TRBV12-4 to TRBJ2-1; no clear D. Trimming cost V 3 bases and J 7 bases, with 4 bases left between them. The CDR3 consists of 11 residues. The CDR3: CASSLLNEQFF. The CDR3 bases are TGTGCCAGCAGTTTGTTAAATGAGCAGTTCTTC.

The genes are TRBV10-3 and TRBJ2-1; 8 nucleotides line up with TRBD2. This CDR3 has 12 residues. V trimming: 3 bases; J trimming: 9 bases; junction bases outside the gene matches: 1. Germline loops: CDR1 ENHRY, CDR2 SYGVKD. CDR3 bases: TGTGCCATCAGTGACGGGGGGGCTGAGCAGTTCTTC. Translation gives CAISDGGAEQFF.